The clone carrying this TCR beta chain was counted between two and nine times. As yet, its antigen is unknown. This sample stems from a study of T-cell reconstitution after alpha-beta-depleted transplantation in children. General observations from the study: The study traced high day-60 TCRbeta diversity in some patients to surviving recipient T cells and thymic progenitors. About two months after transplant, alpha-beta T cells reportedly came from several hundred expanded graft clones. T-cell counts and diversity were attributed mostly to newly produced T cells one year after transplant.

This sample's TCRbeta library carried unique molecular identifier barcodes. From the PCR reads, TCRdb called clonotypes with MiXCR, one entry per CDR3 protein. Among about 580,000 distinct CDR3 sequences listed, 23% were seen once. The material was PBMCs, mostly from graft donor cells, obtained 360 days after TCRalphabeta/CD19-depleted stem cell transplant. The receptor was isolated from a boy under two years old who had a stem cell transplant for acute myeloid leukemia, so the T cells may come from the graft donor.

The CDR3 bases are TGTGCCAGCACTGACCAGGGACAGGTGAACACTGAAGCTTTCTTT. Translated, it gives CASTDQGQVNTEAFF. This chain connects TRBV12-3 or TRBV12-4 to TRBJ1-1, with TRBD1 identical over 8 bases. V lost 7 bases to trimming and J lost 0 bases; unmatched junction nucleotides: 7. The CDR3 contains 15 residues.